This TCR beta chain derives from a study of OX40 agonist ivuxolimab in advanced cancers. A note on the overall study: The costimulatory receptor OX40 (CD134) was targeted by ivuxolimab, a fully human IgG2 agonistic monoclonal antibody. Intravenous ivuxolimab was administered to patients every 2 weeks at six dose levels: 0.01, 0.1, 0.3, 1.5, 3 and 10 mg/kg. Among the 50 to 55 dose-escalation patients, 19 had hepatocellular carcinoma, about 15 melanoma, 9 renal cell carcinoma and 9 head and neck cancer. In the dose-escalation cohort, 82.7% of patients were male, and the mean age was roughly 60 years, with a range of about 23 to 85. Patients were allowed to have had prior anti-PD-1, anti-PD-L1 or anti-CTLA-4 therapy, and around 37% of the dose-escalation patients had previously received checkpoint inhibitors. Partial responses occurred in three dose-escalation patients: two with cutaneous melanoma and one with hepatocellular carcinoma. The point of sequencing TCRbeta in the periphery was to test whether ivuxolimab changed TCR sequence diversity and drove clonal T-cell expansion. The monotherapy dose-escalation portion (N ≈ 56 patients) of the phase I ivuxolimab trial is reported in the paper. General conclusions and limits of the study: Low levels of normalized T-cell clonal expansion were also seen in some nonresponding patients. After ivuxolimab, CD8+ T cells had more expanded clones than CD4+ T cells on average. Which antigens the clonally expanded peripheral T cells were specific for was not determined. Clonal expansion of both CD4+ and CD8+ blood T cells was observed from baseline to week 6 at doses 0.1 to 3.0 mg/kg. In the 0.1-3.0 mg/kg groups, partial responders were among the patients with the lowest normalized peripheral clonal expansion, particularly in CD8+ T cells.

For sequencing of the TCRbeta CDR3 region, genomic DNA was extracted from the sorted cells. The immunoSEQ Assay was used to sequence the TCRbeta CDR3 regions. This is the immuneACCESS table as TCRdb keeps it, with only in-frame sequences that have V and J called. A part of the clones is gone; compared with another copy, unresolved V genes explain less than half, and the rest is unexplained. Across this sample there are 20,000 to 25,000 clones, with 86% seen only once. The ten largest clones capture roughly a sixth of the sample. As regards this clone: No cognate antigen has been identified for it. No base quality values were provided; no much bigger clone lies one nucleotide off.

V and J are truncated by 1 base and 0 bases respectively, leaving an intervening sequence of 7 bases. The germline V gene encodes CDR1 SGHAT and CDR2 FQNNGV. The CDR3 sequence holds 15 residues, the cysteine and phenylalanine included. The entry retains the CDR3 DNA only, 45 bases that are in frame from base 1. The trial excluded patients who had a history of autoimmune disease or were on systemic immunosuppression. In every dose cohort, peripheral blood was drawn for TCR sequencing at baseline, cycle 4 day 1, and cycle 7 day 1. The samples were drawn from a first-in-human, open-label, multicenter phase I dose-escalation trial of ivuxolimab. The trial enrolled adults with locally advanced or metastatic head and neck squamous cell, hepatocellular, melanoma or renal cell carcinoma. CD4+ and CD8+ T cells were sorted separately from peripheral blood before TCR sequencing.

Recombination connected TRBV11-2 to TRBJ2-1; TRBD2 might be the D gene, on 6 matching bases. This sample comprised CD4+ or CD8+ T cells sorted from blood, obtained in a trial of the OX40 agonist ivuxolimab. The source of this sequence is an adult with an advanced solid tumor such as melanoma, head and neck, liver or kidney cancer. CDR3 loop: CASSLAGDSYNEQFF. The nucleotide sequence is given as TGTGCCAGCAGCTTAGCGGGAGACTCCTACAATGAGCAGTTCTTC. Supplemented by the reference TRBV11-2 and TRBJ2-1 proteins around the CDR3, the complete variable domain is EAGVAQSPRYKIIEKRQSVAFWCNPISGHATLYWYQQILGQGPKLLIQFQNNGVVDDSQLPKDRFSAERLKGVDSTLKIQPAKLEDSAVYLCASSLAGDSYNEQFFGPGTRLTVL.